This TCR beta chain was obtained from a study of regulatory T cells in long-lasting Graves disease (dated by TCRdb to the early 2020s). General notes on the study: Patients with newly diagnosed Graves' disease had been on antithyroid drugs for under 3 months. The study was conducted in China and was registered as a clinical trial. TCR sequencing covered some 13 persistent and roughly 20 newly diagnosed Graves' disease patients, 33 samples in total. Peripheral blood TCR sequencing and RNA sequencing compared persistent Graves' disease patients with newly diagnosed Graves' disease patients. Paper-wide results and their limitations: The small sample size was acknowledged by the authors as a limitation that may reduce accuracy. Persistent patients shared more public clonotypes among themselves (roughly 2,700) than newly diagnosed patients did (approximately 900). Lower TCR Shannon entropy and fewer highly expanded clones were observed in persistent Graves' disease patients than in newly diagnosed patients, which suggested clonal expansion. Preferential use of TRBV28, TRBJ1-2 and TRBJ2-5 was observed in persistent disease, whereas TRBV20-1 and TRBJ2-1 were favored in newly diagnosed disease. Sequencing and analysis were restricted to the TCR beta chain. Peripheral blood alone was examined, since thyroid tissue, which constituted the primary lesion, could not be accessed.

To prepare the library, multiplex PCR was applied. TCRdb records Illumina HiSeq 4000 as the sequencer. iRepertoire HTBI primers and Arm-PCR amplification of CDR3 regions were used to construct TCR beta libraries. Before sequencing, the PCR products went through gel purification. As for the original processing: Across samples, fewer than 70 TRBV and roughly 15 TRBJ segments were identified and used for gene usage analysis of CDR3 amino acid clonotypes. Filtered high-quality paired reads were merged into contigs using COPE and FqMerger. BLAST was used to align contigs to IMGT TRBV, TRBD and TRBJ reference genes, and CDR3 was defined according to IMGT. Clonotypes above 0.1% frequency were classified as highly expanded clones. Repertoire diversity was measured by Shannon entropy, and V-J evenness by the Gini coefficient. Public clonotypes were defined as clonotypes shared by more than one individual. The raw public reads went through TCRdb reprocessing: fastp at Q25, MiXCR clone calling, in-frame beta chains kept. Rows merge per CDR3 protein into single entries with the most common DNA and genes. V and J calls and clone size were set by TCRdb, not the authors. The sample table contains around 450,000 distinct CDR3 sequences; only one count was recorded for roughly 17% of them. More than 10% of the sample is in the top ten clones.

This specimen's time point label, per the study, means: newly diagnosed GD, antithyroid drugs for less than 3 months. For both TCR sequencing and RNA sequencing, RNA was extracted from PBMCs using TRIzol. The diagnosis of Graves' disease followed American Thyroid Association guidelines. Recruitment of patients was carried out at an endocrinology department in Xi'an, China. Each patient gave approximately 9.7 milliliters of peripheral blood, collected in an EDTA anticoagulant tube. Ficoll Paque Plus density gradient separation was used to isolate PBMCs, and no further T cell sorting was done. An Agilent 2100 Bioanalyzer and agarose gel were used to check RNA quality, and a NanoDrop 2000 was used to measure RNA concentration. The germline V gene gives CDR1 as ENHRY and CDR2 as SYGVKD. From cysteine to phenylalanine, the CDR3 is 15 amino acids long. The only DNA kept is the CDR3, 45 bases in frame from the first base. V sheds 2 bases and J sheds 4 bases, leaving 12 bases between their ends.

This clonotype has more than one count but fewer than ten. There is no known antigen for this receptor. No clone much larger than this one lies a single base away; base qualities are absent. These data also featured in a second study, about T cells in Graves' hyperthyroidism and ophthalmopathy. The second study, in turn, reports: Graves' hyperthyroidism was defined as stable when no progression to ophthalmopathy occurred over 18 months of follow-up. The hyperthyroidism patients were between 18 and 65 years old and newly diagnosed, with a disease duration of less than 2 months. Patients with uncontrolled infections, other autoimmune diseases, pregnancy or lactation were excluded. Diagnoses were based on clinical symptoms, serum thyroxine and TRAb, thyroid ultrasound and orbital computed tomography. The first round of RT-PCR for the TCR CDR3 was performed with the HTBI primer set and the Qiagen OneStep RT-PCR kit. Most expanded thyroid clonotypes (frequency above 0.001) were also detected in blood, a finding suggesting that blood repertoires may reflect thyroid immune responses. In cross-validation, a model built on a 13 V-J signature told ophthalmopathy apart from stable hyperthyroidism with 87.88% sensitivity and approximately 84% specificity, and in testing the same model reached 80%/75%. During validation, the model predicted progression to ophthalmopathy a median of approximately 6 months ahead of onset, with just under 71% sensitivity and about 75% specificity. To identify TCR V-J signatures that set the groups apart, the researchers used a discovery cohort of approximately 98 patients, made up of under 50 with Graves' ophthalmopathy and 57 with stable Graves' hyperthyroidism. Whether ophthalmopathy could be predicted prospectively was tested in an independent validation cohort made up of under 20 hyperthyroidism patients plus 17 patients who later progressed to ophthalmopathy. For training and testing, the roughly 93 patients in the discovery cohort were randomly divided in a 7:3 ratio. In addition, the study compared T-cell repertoires in thyroid tissue and in blood from several Graves' hyperthyroidism patients. Once sampling was done, hyperthyroidism patients were given methimazole at a starting dose of 30 mg daily, whereas ophthalmopathy patients were given high-dose intravenous methylprednisolone. Libraries were constructed in a second round of multiplex PCR, after which size selection and purification were performed. Paired-end sequencing of the libraries was performed with 100 bp reads on an Illumina HiSeq2000. SOAPnuke was used to process the raw data, removing reads that contained adapters or uncalled bases, had a mean Phred below 15, or lacked an exact match to the constant primer or identifier. High-quality paired reads were merged with COPE v1.2.5, and unique nucleotide sequences were defined as clonotypes. MiTCR v1.1 was used to align the clonotypes against IMGT TRBV, TRBD and TRBJ reference segments. The analysis was restricted to V-J combinations with a frequency above 0.0001, which together covered roughly 99% of the repertoires. The TCS score was defined as the ratio of F50 (clonal expansion) to E x V (chaos), calculated using BLOSUM62-based TCRdist between CDR3 peptides within each V-J. Welch's t-statistics and random forest reduced around 550 V-J features to about 13, which were used in a naive Bayes classifier (R e1071). Sample size was not statistically predetermined, and blinding of investigators to group allocation was not performed. The paper reports TCR Vbeta CDR3 sequencing of over 120 peripheral blood samples: around 45 ophthalmopathy, about 75 hyperthyroidism and approximately 17 progressor patients.

The sequence derives from a man aged 35-49 years with Graves disease. Donor details come from another sample of the same person, matched by shared clones. This sequence uses TRBV10-3 and TRBJ2-4; the D region is possibly TRBD1 or TRBD2, each matching across 5 bases. Sample: peripheral blood mononuclear cells (PBMCs), taken at new diagnosis, from a patient treated with antithyroid drugs. The CDR3 sequence is CAISEPGRQKNIQYF. The DNA sequence is TGTGCCATCAGTGAGCCGGGACGGCAGAAAAACATTCAGTACTTC.